The text below deals with one TCR beta chain. Between the trimmed V and J ends, which lost 1 base and 13 bases, there was a span of 14 bases. The CDR3 is 13 residues long. Germline CDR1 is LNHDA and CDR2 is SQIVND (reference sequence). This record comes from a study of blood T cell repertoires in COVID-19. For the study at large: There were acute and convalescent COVID-19 samples, and they came from the United States, Italy and Spain. T cells, B-cell-depleted T cells, or PBMCs supplied cDNA or gDNA.

As originally analysed: Cell counts per sample came from amplifying reference gene primers. Method: immunoSEQ multiplex PCR; TCRdb's copy keeps in-frame clones and lacks some. From that table come the V and J calls and clone size; the DNA was used to work out D and trimming. The sample has some 220,000 clones, around 81% seen once; the top ten hold 5% to 8%. Material: peripheral blood. This receptor was taken from a woman aged 55-70 years with active or convalescent COVID-19. V usage is TRBV19 and J usage is TRBJ2-1; no reliable D call. The CDR3 loop is CASSIVQDSAQFF. CDR3 bases: TGTGCCAGTAGTATAGTTCAGGATTCGGCCCAGTTCTTC.